Below, 32 T cell receptor beta chains from the same sample are listed, as sequenced in a study of neurological immune-mediated disorders. TCRdb analysed the 5' RACE reads with MiXCR anew, one entry per CDR3 protein. The data contain 50,000 to 60,000 distinct CDR3 sequences, 16% of them singletons. Input material: PBMCs. These receptor sequences come from a man aged 60 to 69 in good health.

This clonotype was seen many times. V usage is TRBV11-2 and J usage is TRBJ1-6; maybe TRBD1 (6 bases). This CDR3 is built from 14 residues. The V gene's germline CDR1 is SGHAT and CDR2 FQNNGV. The V and J ends lost 5 bases and 7 bases respectively, with 12 bases between them. CDR3 sequence reads: CASSPDRRNSPLHF. The CDR3 DNA reads as TGTGCCAGCAGCCCGGACAGACGGAATTCACCCCTCCACTTT.

This clonotype has at least ten counts. The chain recombines TRBV28 with TRBJ2-2; D gene ambiguous. The germline V gene has CDR1 MDHEN and CDR2 SYDVKM. The CDR3 loop spans 16 amino acids. Trimming stripped 1 base from V and 0 bases from J, with 9 bases between. CDR3 sequence (DNA): TGTGCCAGCAGTTTATTTGGCGCAACGAACACCGGGGAGCTGTTTTTT. Its translation: CASSLFGATNTGELFF. The variable domain in full, with the rest retrieved from reference TRBV28 and TRBJ2-2, is DVKVTQSSRYLVKRTGEKVFLECVQDMDHENMFWYRQDPGLGLRLIYFSYDVKMKEKGDIPEGYSVSREKKERFSLILESASTNQTSMYLCASSLFGATNTGELFFGEGSRLTVL.

At least ten counts were recorded for this clonotype. The genes are TRBV3-1 and TRBJ2-7, with a weak D call TRBD1 (7 bases). CDR3 length: 13 amino acids. In germline, CDR1 is LGHDT, CDR2 YNNKEL (reference sequence). V was trimmed by 4 bases and J by 9 bases, leaving 16 bases between them. The CDR3 sequence: CASSPTRQGGQYF. The CDR3, as DNA: TGTGCCAGCAGCCCGACCAGACAGGGAGGGCAGTACTTC.

There are many counts of this clonotype. The chain combines TRBV20-1 with TRBJ2-4, with D perhaps matching TRBD1 or TRBD2 (6 bases each). CDR3 length: 13 amino acids. V lost 5 bases and J lost 8, with 16 bases in between. In germline, CDR1 is DFQATT, CDR2 SNEGSKA (reference sequence). The CDR3: CSAPRGAGDIQYF. CDR3 coding DNA: TGCAGTGCTCCAAGGGGGGCAGGTGACATTCAGTACTTC.

This clonotype was seen ten or more times. This chain connects TRBV6-2 or TRBV6-3 to TRBJ1-2; D gene ambiguous. The CDR3 is made up of 17 amino acids. V lost 4 bases and J 0 bases, leaving 18 bases between the germline ends. CDR1 and CDR2 (germline): MNHEY, SVGEGT. The CDR3 DNA reads as TGTGCCAGCAGTTCATCGGCTTACAGATACTCTAACTATGGCTACACCTTC. Its translation: CASSSSAYRYSNYGYTF.

Details on this clonotype: A much bigger clone sits one base away, suggesting this may be a read error. The CDR3 region has the DNA TGCACCAGCATGGGCTCTCTAAGCACAGATACGCAGTATTTT. Translation gives CTSMGSLSTDTQYF. The J gene is TRBJ2-3, the V gene TRBV5-1; D is unresolved. The CDR3 has 14 amino acids. Germline loops: CDR1 SGHRS, CDR2 YFSETQ.

This clonotype occurred many times. The chain couples TRBV7-3 to TRBJ2-3, with no clear D. Trimming cost V 2 bases and J 0 bases, with 6 bases left between them. The CDR3 contains 14 residues. Germline CDR1 SGHTA, CDR2 FQGTGA. Here the CDR3 DNA reads TGTGCCAGCAGCTTACAAGCTAGCACAGATACGCAGTATTTT. Amino acids: CASSLQASTDTQYF.

The sample holds many counts of this clonotype. The V gene is TRBV5-1, the J gene TRBJ2-3; TRBD1 matches at 10 bases. V was clipped by 0 bases and J by 4 bases; unmatched bases: 5. The CDR3 spans 16 residues. The germline V gene encodes CDR1 SGHRS and CDR2 YFSETQ. The CDR3 coding sequence is TGCGCCAGCAGCTTGGGCCCGGGACAGGGGTCAGATACGCAGTATTTT. Translating gives CASSLGPGQGSDTQYF.

This clonotype has ten or more counts. The V gene is TRBV2, the J gene TRBJ2-7, with 7 nucleotides matching TRBD1. Germline loops: CDR1 SNHLY, CDR2 FYNNEI. The CDR3 spans 12 residues. The junction had 2 bases not matched to a gene; V was cut back by 5 bases and J by 4 bases. CDR3 in DNA: TGTGCCAGCAGTCGGGGACAGTACGAGCAGTACTTC. It yields the protein CASSRGQYEQYF.

This clonotype showed up many times. DNA for the CDR3: TGCAGTGCTTGTAGGACAGGGGCGGACACTGAAGCTTTCTTT. Translation: CSACRTGADTEAFF. The chain joins TRBV20-1 to TRBJ1-1, with 9 bases aligning to TRBD1. The trim removed 5 bases at V and 3 bases at J, leaving 7 bases unmatched. The CDR3 length is 14 residues. The V gene's germline CDR1 is DFQATT and CDR2 SNEGSKA (reference sequence).

This clonotype was detected ten times or more. V is TRBV7-2 and J is TRBJ1-6; TRBD1 might be the D (6 bases). V lost 2 bases and J 6 bases, leaving 11 bases between the germline ends. Germline V gene sequence: CDR1 SGHTA, CDR2 FQGNSA. This CDR3 spans 15 amino acids. The CDR3 sequence: CASSLSTGFNSPLHF. CDR3 nucleotides: TGTGCCAGCAGCTTATCGACAGGCTTTAATTCACCCCTCCACTTT.

This clonotype was detected many times. The gene calls are TRBV7-2 and TRBJ2-5; 12 nucleotides align to TRBD2. The CDR3 is made up of 16 amino acids. V lost 1 base, J lost 5 bases, and 5 bases stayed unmatched. CDR1 SGHTA and CDR2 FQGNSA come from the germline V gene. CDR3 sequence reads: CASSLGLAGVGETQYF. In DNA, the CDR3 is TGTGCCAGCAGCTTAGGACTAGCGGGAGTGGGGGAGACCCAGTACTTC.

This clonotype has a count of ten or more. The rearrangement links TRBV27 to TRBJ2-7; 9 positions agree with TRBD2. With 3 bases clipped from V and 3 bases from J, the junction kept 6 bases outside the gene matches. This CDR3 region has 15 residues. The germline V gene has CDR1 MNHEY and CDR2 SMNVEV (reference sequence). The CDR3 sequence: CASSLSLAGYYEQYF. CDR3 coding DNA: TGTGCCAGCAGTTTGAGCCTAGCGGGGTACTACGAGCAGTACTTC.

The sample holds many counts of this clonotype. This chain joins TRBV5-1 and TRBJ2-1, with D tentatively TRBD2 (6 bases). V was clipped by 2 bases and J by 8 bases, with 14 bases between them. The germline gives CDR1 SGHRS, CDR2 YFSETQ. The CDR3 runs to 14 residues. The CDR3 spells CASSLAGGIDEQFF. CDR3 DNA sequence: TGCGCCAGCAGCTTAGCAGGCGGGATAGATGAGCAGTTCTTC.

This clonotype was found many times. The chain carries TRBV7-2 and TRBJ2-3, with D possibly being TRBD1 (6 bases). The V gene's germline CDR1 is SGHTA and CDR2 FQGNSA. Trimming cost V 1 base and J 4 bases, with 15 bases left between them. The CDR3 spans 16 residues. The CDR3 is CASSLGINRDADTQYF. CDR3 DNA: TGTGCCAGCAGCTTAGGAATAAACAGGGACGCAGATACGCAGTATTTT.

This clonotype has a count of ten or more. This chain uses TRBV28 with TRBJ2-5; D ambiguous. This CDR3 is built from 14 residues. Germline V gene data show CDR1 as MDHEN and CDR2 as SYDVKM. The ends were cut back, 2 bases at V and 0 bases at J, with 7 bases in the middle. CDR3 coding DNA: TGTGCCAGCAGTTTAAGCCGGAACCAAGAGACCCAGTACTTC. Translated: CASSLSRNQETQYF.

This clonotype appeared many times. This sequence joins TRBV6-2 or TRBV6-3 and TRBJ1-5; possible D gene TRBD1, 5 bases. The CDR3 has 12 residues. V was shortened by 6 bases and J by 7 bases, with 10 bases between the two germline ends. Germline V gives CDR1 MNHEY, CDR2 SVGEGT. CDR3 protein: CASSPGQQPQHF. The CDR3 DNA reads TGTGCCAGCAGCCCAGGACAACAGCCCCAGCATTTT.

Ten or more counts support this clonotype. This chain links TRBV5-6 with TRBJ2-3; maybe TRBD2 (5 bases). This CDR3 has 12 amino acids. Germline-derived CDR1 and CDR2 are SGHDT and YYEEEE. The germline V and J ends were trimmed by 3 bases and 9 bases, with 11 bases remaining between them. For the CDR3, the DNA is TGTGCCAGCAGCTCGGGTCGGGGAACGCAGTATTTT. Translating gives CASSSGRGTQYF.

In its sample, this clonotype was seen many times. V usage is TRBV7-3 and J usage is TRBJ1-2; TRBD1 aligns across 8 bases. V dropped 3 bases and J dropped 5; count of bases not matched to a gene: 5. The V gene's germline CDR1 is SGHTA and CDR2 FQGTGA. CDR3 length: 14 amino acids. In DNA form, the CDR3 reads TGTGCCAGCAGCTTTGGACAGGGAGTGTATGGCTACACCTTC. Residues: CASSFGQGVYGYTF.

This clonotype was counted ten times or more. This rearrangement joins TRBV7-2 to TRBJ2-7, with TRBD2 as a possible D gene (5 bases). The CDR3 runs 13 residues. V was trimmed by 5 bases and J by 2 bases, leaving 10 bases between them. Germline V CDR1 and CDR2: SGHTA, FQGNSA. CDR3: CASSPSRAYEQYF. In nucleotides, the CDR3 is TGTGCCAGCAGCCCTAGCCGGGCCTACGAGCAGTACTTC.

This clonotype was recorded many times. This chain uses TRBV20-1 with TRBJ2-3; D might be TRBD2 (5 bases). This CDR3 region has 14 residues. The germline CDR1 and CDR2 sequences are DFQATT and SNEGSKA (reference sequence). The ends were cut back, 6 bases at V and 1 base at J, with 14 bases in the middle. The CDR3 loop reads CSARVGWRTDTQYF. The CDR3 DNA reads TGCAGTGCGAGGGTCGGATGGCGCACAGATACGCAGTATTTT.

This clonotype was counted many times. The J gene is TRBJ2-7, the V gene TRBV3-1; D gene unclear. The CDR3 length is 15 residues. The germline V gene encodes CDR1 LGHDT and CDR2 YNNKEL (reference sequence). V lost 0 bases, J lost 4 bases, and 13 bases lay in between. The CDR3 protein is CASSQDWGGRYEQYF. In nucleotides, the CDR3 is TGTGCCAGCAGCCAAGACTGGGGTGGAAGATACGAGCAGTACTTC.

The chain recombines TRBV7-6 with TRBJ1-2; no reliable D call. Germline CDR1 SGHVS, CDR2 FNYEAQ. Trimming pared 5 bases from V and 3 bases from J, leaving 10 bases between. The CDR3 spans 13 residues. The CDR3: CASSPRQDYGYTF. The CDR3 DNA sequence: TGTGCCAGCAGCCCTCGTCAGGACTATGGCTACACCTTC.

Ten or more counts support this clonotype. This rearrangement joins TRBV7-2 to TRBJ2-7; D perhaps matches TRBD2 (7 bases). Germline lookup yields CDR1 SGHTA and CDR2 FQGNSA. V was pared by 4 bases and J by 4 bases, with 17 bases between. The CDR3 loop spans 15 amino acids. The DNA for the CDR3 is TGTGCCAGCAGCTCAAGGTCGGGGGGCAGGTACGAGCAGTACTTC. Translating it yields CASSSRSGGRYEQYF.

The rearrangement uses TRBV20-1 and TRBJ1-1; D unresolved. Trimming pared 6 bases from V and 7 bases from J, leaving 15 bases between. Germline-derived CDR1 and CDR2 are DFQATT and SNEGSKA (reference sequence). This CDR3 spans 12 amino acids. CDR3 nucleotide sequence: TGCAGTGCCCGACGAGAGCCCGATGAAGCTTTCTTT. Protein product: CSARREPDEAFF.

Ten or more counts support this clonotype. This chain links TRBV4-3 with TRBJ2-1, with 7 positions matching TRBD2. Germline lookup yields CDR1 LGHNA and CDR2 YSLEER. This CDR3 spans 16 amino acids. V was pared by 0 bases and J by 6 bases, with 8 bases of the junction left unmatched. Here the CDR3 reads CASSQDLAGVGNEQFF. In DNA, the CDR3 is TGCGCCAGCAGCCAAGATCTTGCGGGAGTGGGCAATGAGCAGTTCTTC.

Many counts were recorded for this clonotype. The chain has TRBV28 and TRBJ2-1; D is perhaps TRBD1 (7 bases). Germline values: CDR1 MDHEN, CDR2 SYDVKM. The CDR3 length is 19 residues. V lost 6 bases, J lost 0 bases, and 24 bases lay in between. CDR3 nucleotides: TGTGCCAGCAGCCCCAGGAGGGGGCTGGCGTCCAGCTCCTACAATGAGCAGTTCTTC. Translating it yields CASSPRRGLASSSYNEQFF.

Ten or more counts support this clonotype. The chain employs TRBV28 and TRBJ2-1; the D is unclear. This CDR3 is built from 14 residues. Germline V gene sequence: CDR1 MDHEN, CDR2 SYDVKM. V dropped 7 bases and J dropped 5 bases, with 15 bases sitting between them. CDR3 loop: CASTLEGPHNEQFF. The CDR3 DNA is TGTGCCAGCACCCTAGAAGGGCCACACAATGAGCAGTTCTTC.

This clonotype was counted at least ten times. The CDR3 loop is CASSLTSGWDEQFF. DNA of the CDR3: TGTGCCAGCAGTCTTACTAGCGGGTGGGATGAGCAGTTCTTC. This chain links TRBV28 with TRBJ2-1; 9 bases fit TRBD2. Trimming cost V 5 bases and J 8 bases; bases outside gene matches: 7. The germline CDR1 and CDR2 sequences are MDHEN and SYDVKM. This CDR3 is built from 14 residues.

This clonotype was counted ten times or more. The chain employs TRBV3-1 and TRBJ1-1; D unclear. Germline CDR1 and CDR2: LGHDT and YNNKEL (reference sequence). This CDR3 is 13 amino acids long. Trimming cost V 3 bases and J 1 base, with 6 bases left between them. Here the CDR3 reads CASSQATNTEAFF. DNA for the CDR3: TGTGCCAGCAGCCAGGCAACGAACACTGAAGCTTTCTTT.

This clonotype showed up many times. This chain joins TRBV14 and TRBJ2-2; unclear D gene. V was pared by 0 bases and J by 6 bases, with 2 bases between. The germline CDR1 and CDR2 sequences are SGHDN and FVKESK. The length of the CDR3 is 12 residues. The CDR3, as DNA: TGTGCCAGCAGCCAAGAATCCGGGGAGCTGTTTTTT. Encoded protein: CASSQESGELFF.

The V gene is TRBV19, the J gene TRBJ1-5; TRBD1 aligns across 8 bases. This CDR3 is built from 15 residues. CDR1 is LNHDA, CDR2 SQIVND, per germline (reference sequence). V gave up 5 bases and J gave up 0 bases; unmatched junction bases: 3. Written as DNA, the CDR3 is TGTGCCAGTAGTCGGACAGGGACTAGCAATCAGCCCCAGCATTTT. As protein: CASSRTGTSNQPQHF.